This T cell receptor beta chain was observed in a study of T cell responses to AZD1222 COVID-19 vaccine. From germline, CDR1 is SGHNT and CDR2 YYREEE (reference sequence). Trimming took off 3 bases at V and 1 base at J, with 16 bases between the two ends. There are 16 residues in the CDR3. Repertoires were generated with immunoSEQ multiplex PCR, while TCRdb's copy carries only in-frame clones and drops some. Here the sample spans approximately 100,000 clones, about 87% being singletons. The J gene is TRBJ1-2, the V gene TRBV5-4, with D perhaps TRBD1 (5 bases). The origin of this receptor is an adult in good health. This sample comprised peripheral blood, obtained on day 0 of AZD1222 vaccination. CDR3 sequence: CASSSWGVLGNYGYTF. CDR3 in DNA: TGTGCCAGCAGCTCGTGGGGGGTGTTGGGTAACTATGGCTACACCTTC.